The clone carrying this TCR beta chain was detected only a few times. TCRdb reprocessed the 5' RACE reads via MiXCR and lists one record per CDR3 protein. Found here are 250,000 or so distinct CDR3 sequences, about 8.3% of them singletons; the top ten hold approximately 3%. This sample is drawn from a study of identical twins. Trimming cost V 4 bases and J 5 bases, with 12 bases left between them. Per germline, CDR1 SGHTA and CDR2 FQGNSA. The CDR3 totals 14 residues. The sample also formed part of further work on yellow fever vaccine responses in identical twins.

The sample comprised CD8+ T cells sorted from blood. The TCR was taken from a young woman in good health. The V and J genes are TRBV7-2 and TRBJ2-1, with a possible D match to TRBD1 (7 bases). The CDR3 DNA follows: TGTGCCAGCAGCTGGGGCGGGACAGACAATGAGCAGTTCTTC. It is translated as CASSWGGTDNEQFF.